The table lists the clone carrying this TCR beta chain with many counts. Antigen specificity is unknown. RNA transcripts were the template, and TCR beta CDR3 regions were amplified from them. RT-PCR in the first round used HTBI primers; a second-round multiplex PCR followed. TCRdb itself ran the multiplex PCR reads through MiXCR, one entry per CDR3 protein. Seen here are 650,000 to 800,000 distinct CDR3 sequences, over 40% observed once, and the top ten hold over 2.5%. Patients were excluded if they had other autoimmune diseases or uncontrolled infections, and likewise if pregnancy or lactation applied. This record belongs to a study of Graves' ophthalmopathy and Graves' hyperthyroidism. In the study overall: The blood sample was drawn at first diagnosis and before any treatment. Overall study findings and caveats: The authors also found most expanded thyroid clonotypes above 0.001 frequency in blood. The model achieved about 67% sensitivity and 72.22% specificity for ophthalmopathy progression.

The CDR3 runs 15 residues. Germline-derived CDR1 and CDR2 are SGHAT and FQNNGV. The V segment lost 6 bases and the J segment 5 bases; nucleotides outside the gene matches: 6. Specimen: peripheral blood. The chain links TRBV11-2 to TRBJ2-5; 13 nucleotides align to TRBD2. This TCR came from an adult man with Graves' ophthalmopathy. This CDR3 is CASRRPGLAGETQYF. DNA of the CDR3: TGTGCCAGCAGGCGTCCGGGACTAGCGGGGGAGACCCAGTACTTC.